This T cell receptor (beta chain) was sequenced for a study of T cell responses to AZD1222 COVID-19 vaccine. Regarding the study as a whole: At study baseline, merely a handful of AZD1222 recipients were seropositive. Spike-specific TCRs gained breadth and depth after people received two AZD1222 doses. Dominant CD4 TCR responses targeted spike regions 160-218 and 743-854.

CDR1 and CDR2 from the germline V gene are SGHDT and YYEEEE. J was trimmed by 1 base and V by 4 bases; bases with no gene match: 5. CDR3 length: 15 amino acids. The method was immunoSEQ multiplex PCR; TCRdb's version includes in-frame clones alone and lacks a portion of them. Here the sample spans roughly 150,000 clones, 85% to 95% being singletons. Notes on this clone: Its target is not known.

The J gene is TRBJ1-1, the V gene TRBV5-6; 9 nucleotides align to TRBD1. Source: peripheral blood, taken on day 0 of AZD1222 vaccination. The sequence was collected from an adult in good health. CDR3 in amino acids: CASSPGTGRNTEAFF. As DNA, the CDR3 is TGTGCCAGCAGCCCGGGGACAGGGCGGAACACTGAAGCTTTCTTT.